Following are 12 T cell receptor beta chains from one sample sequenced in a study of shared clonotypes between healthy human individuals. The naive CD8 fraction comprised CD45RO-negative cells positively selected for CCR7 and excluded terminally differentiated effector memory CD45RA+ cells. The method was immunoSEQ multiplex PCR; TCRdb's version includes in-frame clones alone and lacks a portion of them. The sample records about 2 million clones, about 95% being singletons. The sequenced sample consisted of naive CD8+ T cells sorted from blood. These receptors originate from a man aged 18 to 29 in good health.

Of note for this clone: Different DNA sequences within this sample yield the same CDR3. The CDR3 loop is CASSPGGGYTF. Written as DNA, the CDR3 is TGTGCCAGCAGTCCGGGGGGAGGCTACACCTTC. The chain recombines TRBV6-5 with TRBJ1-2; a possible D gene is TRBD1 (5 bases). The CDR3 spans 11 residues. V shed 5 bases and J shed 8 bases, with 9 bases lying between them. Germline CDR1 MNHEY, CDR2 SVGAGI.

Regarding this clone: The sample contains more than one DNA sequence encoding this CDR3. This chain links TRBV5-4 with TRBJ2-7; D remains unclear. The CDR3 runs to 13 residues. The V and J ends lost 4 bases and 1 base respectively, with 9 bases between them. Looked up from germline, CDR1 is SGHNT and CDR2 is YYREEE (reference sequence). As DNA, the CDR3 is TGTGCCAGCAGCCTGGCCGGGTCCTACGAGCAGTACTTC. This translates into CASSLAGSYEQYF. Supplemented by reference TRBV5-4 and TRBJ2-7, the full variable domain reads ETGVTQSPTHLIKTRGQQVTLRCSSQSGHNTVSWYQQALGQGPQFIFQYYREEENGRGNFPPRFSGLQFPNYSSELNVNALELDDSALYLCASSLAGSYEQYFGPGTRLTVT.

The J gene is TRBJ2-7, the V gene TRBV4-1; 7 nucleotides match TRBD2. V lost 3 bases to trimming and J lost 7 bases; unmatched junction nucleotides: 9. The CDR3 sequence is 14 residues long. CDR1 is MGHRA, CDR2 YSYEKL, per germline. CDR3 nucleotides: TGCGCCAGCAGCCAGAGCCTACTAGCGTCAGAGCAGTACTTC. It is translated as CASSQSLLASEQYF.

This rearrangement joins TRBV6-1 to TRBJ2-7; D not resolved. Germline CDR1 is MNHNS and CDR2 is SASEGT. Trimming stripped 10 bases from V and 3 bases from J, with 10 bases between. The CDR3 runs to 11 residues. The CDR3 loop is CATTLLYEQYF. In nucleotides, the CDR3 is TGTGCCACTACGCTTCTCTACGAGCAGTACTTC.

This chain links TRBV7-9 with TRBJ1-1, with D tentatively TRBD1 (5 bases). Trimming pared 3 bases from V and 5 bases from J, leaving 13 bases between. The CDR3 loop spans 14 amino acids. Germline CDR1 and CDR2: SEHNR and FQNEAQ (reference sequence). CDR3 coding DNA: TGTGCCAGCAGCTTCTCAGGGAGCGGGACTGAAGCTTTCTTT. Its translation: CASSFSGSGTEAFF.

The rearrangement joins TRBV30 to TRBJ2-1; D unresolved. The CDR3 totals 15 residues. V lost 0 bases, J lost 0 bases, and 9 bases lay in between. The germline V gene has CDR1 GTSNPN and CDR2 SVGIG (reference sequence). Written as DNA, the CDR3 is TGTGCCTGGAGTGTAGGAACTACCTCCTACAATGAGCAGTTCTTC. As protein: CAWSVGTTSYNEQFF.

This chain joins TRBV28 and TRBJ2-1; either TRBD1 or TRBD2 may supply D (5 bases each). The CDR3 spans 13 residues. Deletions cut 2 bases from V and 9 bases from J, with 11 bases between. Looked up from germline, CDR1 is MDHEN and CDR2 is SYDVKM. The CDR3 nucleotides read TGTGCCAGCAGTTTAGGGGGTTCCAGTGAGCAGTTCTTC. Its protein product is CASSLGGSSEQFF.

The chain joins TRBV4-1 to TRBJ1-3, with a tentative D call TRBD1 (5 bases). Germline-derived CDR1 and CDR2 are MGHRA and YSYEKL. Trimming pared 3 bases from V and 4 bases from J, leaving 16 bases between. CDR3 length: 16 amino acids. Here the CDR3 reads CASSQGPGLGGNTIYF. Here the CDR3 DNA reads TGCGCCAGCAGCCAGGGACCAGGGCTTGGAGGAAACACCATATATTTT.

The V gene is TRBV6-6, the J gene TRBJ1-1; D is undetermined. The CDR3 is made up of 13 amino acids. Germline-derived CDR1 and CDR2 are MNHNY and SVGAGI (reference sequence). Trimming shortened V by 7 bases and J by 0 bases, and 9 bases separated the two germline ends. CDR3 bases: TGTGCCAGCACCCCGACGTTGAACACTGAAGCTTTCTTT. This sequence encodes CASTPTLNTEAFF.

This sequence joins TRBV11-2 and TRBJ2-3; D may be TRBD2 (5 bases). V lost 6 bases, J lost 1 base, and 8 bases lay in between. The CDR3 is 13 amino acids. Germline-derived CDR1 and CDR2 are SGHAT and FQNNGV. CDR3 residues: CASRIGGTDTQYF. The CDR3 nucleotides read TGTGCCAGCAGAATCGGGGGCACAGATACGCAGTATTTT.

The rearrangement joins TRBV7-6 to TRBJ2-2, with TRBD2 matching 14 bases. V gave up 4 bases and J gave up 6 bases; unmatched junction bases: 10. Germline V gene data show CDR1 as SGHVS and CDR2 as FNYEAQ. The CDR3 loop spans 18 amino acids. CDR3 sequence reads: CASSWFPGTSGRSGELFF. As DNA, the CDR3 is TGTGCCAGCAGCTGGTTTCCAGGGACTAGCGGGAGATCCGGGGAGCTGTTTTTT.

This sequence joins TRBV19 and TRBJ1-5; 9 bases line up with TRBD1. The germline V gene has CDR1 LNHDA and CDR2 SQIVND (reference sequence). The CDR3 extends over 15 amino acids. J was trimmed by 3 bases and V by 10 bases; bases with no gene match: 10. CDR3 protein: CATDDRGGPNQPQHF. The CDR3 DNA sequence: TGTGCCACCGATGACAGGGGGGGGCCCAATCAGCCCCAGCATTTT. The complete variable domain, with remaining parts taken from reference TRBV19 and TRBJ1-5, reads DGGITQSPKYLFRKEGQNVTLSCEQNLNHDAMYWYRQDPGQGLRLIYYSQIVNDFQKGDIAEGYSVSREKKESFPLTVTSAQKNPTAFYLCATDDRGGPNQPQHFGDGTRLSIL.